The source of this T cell receptor beta chain is a study of blood T cell repertoires in COVID-19. Background on the study: Sources were T cells, B-cell-depleted T cells, or PBMCs; the material itself was cDNA or gDNA.

V was cut by 4 bases and J by 5 bases, with 11 bases left in between. Germline assignment: CDR1 SEHNR and CDR2 FQNEAQ (reference sequence). CDR3 length equals 13 residues. As processed by the authors: From reference gene primer amplification, estimates of nucleated cell counts were derived. The protocol was immunoSEQ multiplex PCR, while the TCRdb copy is restricted to in-frame clones and leaves out a portion. That table supplies the V and J calls and clone size; D and trimming were determined from the DNA. The sample holds 150,000 to 200,000 clones, over 90% seen once. The Seattle patients, enrolled during active infection, were followed longitudinally.

The material sequenced was peripheral blood. The chain joins TRBV7-9 to TRBJ2-5; D is unresolved. This clonotype originated in an older woman with COVID-19, enrolled during active disease. Here the CDR3 DNA reads TGTGCCAGCAGCTCGCAGGTTGGGGAGACCCAGTACTTC. Translation: CASSSQVGETQYF.